This T cell receptor beta chain was identified during a study of cytomegalovirus exposure and HLA in healthy donors. The PCR contained 60 Vbeta and 13 Jbeta primers. Produced via immunoSEQ multiplex PCR; TCRdb's table is partial and in-frame only. The sample table includes roughly 79,000 clones. CDR1 and CDR2 (germline): SGHRS, YFSETQ. The trim removed 2 bases at V and 5 bases at J, leaving 5 bases unmatched. This CDR3 spans 14 amino acids. The sample taken for sequencing was PBMCs. This clonotype was obtained from a man aged 30 to 45 in good health and CMV-seronegative. V gene TRBV5-1 combines with J gene TRBJ2-5; 8 positions agree with TRBD2. The CDR3 loop is CASSFTGGAETQYF. In nucleotides, the CDR3 is TGCGCCAGCAGCTTCACGGGGGGGGCGGAGACCCAGTACTTC. Filled out from reference TRBV5-1 and TRBJ2-5, the complete variable domain reads KAGVTQTPRYLIKTRGQQVTLSCSPISGHRSVSWYQQTPGQGLQFLFEYFSETQRNKGNFPGRFSGRQFSNSRSEMNVSTLELGDSALYLCASSFTGGAETQYFGPGTRLLVL.